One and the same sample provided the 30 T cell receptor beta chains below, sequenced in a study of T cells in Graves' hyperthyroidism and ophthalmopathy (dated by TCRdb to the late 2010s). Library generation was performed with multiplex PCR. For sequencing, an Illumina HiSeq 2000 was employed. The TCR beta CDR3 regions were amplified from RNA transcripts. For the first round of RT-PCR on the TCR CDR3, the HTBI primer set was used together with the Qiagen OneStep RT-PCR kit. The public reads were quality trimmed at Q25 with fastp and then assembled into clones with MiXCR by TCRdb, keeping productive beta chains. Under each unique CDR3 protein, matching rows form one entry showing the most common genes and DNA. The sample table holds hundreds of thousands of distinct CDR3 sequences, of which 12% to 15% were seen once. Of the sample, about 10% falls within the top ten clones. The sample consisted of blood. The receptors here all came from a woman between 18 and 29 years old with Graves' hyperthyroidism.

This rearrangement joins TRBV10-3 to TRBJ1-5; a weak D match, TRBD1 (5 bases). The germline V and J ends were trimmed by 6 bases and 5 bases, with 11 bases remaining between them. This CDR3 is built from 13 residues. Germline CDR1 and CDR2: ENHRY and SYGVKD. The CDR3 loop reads CAISHDSHQPQHF. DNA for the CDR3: TGTGCCATCAGCCACGACAGCCATCAGCCCCAGCATTTT.

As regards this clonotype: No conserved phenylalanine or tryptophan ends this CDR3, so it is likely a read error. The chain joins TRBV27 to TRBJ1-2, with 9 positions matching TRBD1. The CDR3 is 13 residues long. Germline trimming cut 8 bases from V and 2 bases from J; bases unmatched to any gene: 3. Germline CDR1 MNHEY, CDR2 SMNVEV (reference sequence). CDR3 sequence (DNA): TGTGCCAGCTCAGGACAGGGGAACTATGGCTACACCCTC. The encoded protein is CASSGQGNYGYTL.

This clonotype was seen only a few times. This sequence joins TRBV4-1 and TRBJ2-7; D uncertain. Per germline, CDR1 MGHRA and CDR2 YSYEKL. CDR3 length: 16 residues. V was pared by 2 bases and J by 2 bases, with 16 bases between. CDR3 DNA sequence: TGCGCCAGCAGCCAACAACTTCCCCAAAGTCCCTACGAGCAGTACTTC. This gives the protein CASSQQLPQSPYEQYF.

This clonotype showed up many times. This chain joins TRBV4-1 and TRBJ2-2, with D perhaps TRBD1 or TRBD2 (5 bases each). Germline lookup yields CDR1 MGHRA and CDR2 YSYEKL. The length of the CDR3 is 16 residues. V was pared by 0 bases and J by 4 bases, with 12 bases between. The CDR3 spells CASSQERGDGTGELFF. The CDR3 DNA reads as TGCGCCAGCAGCCAAGAGAGGGGCGACGGCACCGGGGAGCTGTTTTTT.

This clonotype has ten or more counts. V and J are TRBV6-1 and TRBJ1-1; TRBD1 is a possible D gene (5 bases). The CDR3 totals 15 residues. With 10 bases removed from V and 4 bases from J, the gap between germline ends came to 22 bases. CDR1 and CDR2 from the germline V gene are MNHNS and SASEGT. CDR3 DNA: TGTGCCACCTGGGCCCGGGCGGGGGTTGGCACTGAAGCTTTCTTT. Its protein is CATWARAGVGTEAFF.

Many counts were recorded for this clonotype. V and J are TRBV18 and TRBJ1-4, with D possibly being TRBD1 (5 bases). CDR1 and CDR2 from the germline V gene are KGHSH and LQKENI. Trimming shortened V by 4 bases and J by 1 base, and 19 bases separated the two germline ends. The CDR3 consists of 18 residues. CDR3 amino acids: CASSLSGASALTNEKLFF. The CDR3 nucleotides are TGTGCCAGCTCACTCTCCGGGGCCTCAGCCCTAACTAATGAAAAACTGTTTTTT.

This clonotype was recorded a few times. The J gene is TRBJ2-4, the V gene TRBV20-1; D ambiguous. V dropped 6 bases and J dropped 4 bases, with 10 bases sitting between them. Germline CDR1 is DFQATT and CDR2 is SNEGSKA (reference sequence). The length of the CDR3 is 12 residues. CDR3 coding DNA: TGCAGTGCCCTTGGCCTTAAAAACATTCAGTACTTC. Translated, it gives CSALGLKNIQYF.

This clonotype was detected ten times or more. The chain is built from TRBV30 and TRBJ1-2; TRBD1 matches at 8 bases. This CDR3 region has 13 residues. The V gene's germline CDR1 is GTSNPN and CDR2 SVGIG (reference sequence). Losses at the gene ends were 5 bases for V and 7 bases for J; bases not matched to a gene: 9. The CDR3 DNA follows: TGTGCCTGGGGCGCCGGACAGGGTTCTGGCTACACCTTC. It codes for CAWGAGQGSGYTF.

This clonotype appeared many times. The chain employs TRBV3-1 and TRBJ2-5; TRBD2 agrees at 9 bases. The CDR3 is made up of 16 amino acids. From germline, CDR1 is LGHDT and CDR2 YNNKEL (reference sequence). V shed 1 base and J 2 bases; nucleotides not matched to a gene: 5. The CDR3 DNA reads TGTGCCAGCAGCCAAGTTGGCCTAGCGGGGCAAGAGACCCAGTACTTC. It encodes CASSQVGLAGQETQYF.

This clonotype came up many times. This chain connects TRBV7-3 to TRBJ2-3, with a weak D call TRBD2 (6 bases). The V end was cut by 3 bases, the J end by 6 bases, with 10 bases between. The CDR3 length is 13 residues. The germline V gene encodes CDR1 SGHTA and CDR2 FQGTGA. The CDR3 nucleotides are TGTGCCAGCAGCTTTTCGGAGGGGGATACGCAGTATTTT. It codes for CASSFSEGDTQYF.

The CDR3 reads CASSIRLTSGTDTQYF. Here the CDR3 DNA reads TGCGCCAGCAGCATCCGCCTGACTAGCGGCACAGATACGCAGTATTTT. The chain recombines TRBV5-1 with TRBJ2-3; 8 bases align to TRBD2. Germline V gene lookup returns CDR1 SGHRS and CDR2 YFSETQ. The CDR3 is 16 residues long. With V trimmed by 4 bases and J by 1 base, 8 bases remained unmatched.

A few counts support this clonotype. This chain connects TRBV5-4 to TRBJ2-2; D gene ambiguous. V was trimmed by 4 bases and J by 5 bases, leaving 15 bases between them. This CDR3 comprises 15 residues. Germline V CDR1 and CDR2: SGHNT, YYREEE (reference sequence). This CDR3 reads CASSANSLGTGELFF. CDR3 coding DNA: TGTGCCAGCAGCGCAAACAGCTTGGGGACCGGGGAGCTGTTTTTT.

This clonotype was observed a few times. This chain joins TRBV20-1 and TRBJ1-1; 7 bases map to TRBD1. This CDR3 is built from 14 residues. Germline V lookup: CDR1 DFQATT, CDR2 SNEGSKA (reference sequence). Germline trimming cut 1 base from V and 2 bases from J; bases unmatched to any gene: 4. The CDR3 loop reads CSARGHRGNTEAFF. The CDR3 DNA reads TGCAGTGCTAGAGGGCACAGGGGAAACACTGAAGCTTTCTTT.

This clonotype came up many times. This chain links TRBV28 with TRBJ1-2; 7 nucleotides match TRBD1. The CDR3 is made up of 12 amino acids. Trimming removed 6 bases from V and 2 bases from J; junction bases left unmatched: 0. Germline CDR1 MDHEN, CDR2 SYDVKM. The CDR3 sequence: CASRQGNYGYTF. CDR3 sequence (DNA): TGTGCCAGCAGACAGGGGAACTATGGCTACACCTTC.

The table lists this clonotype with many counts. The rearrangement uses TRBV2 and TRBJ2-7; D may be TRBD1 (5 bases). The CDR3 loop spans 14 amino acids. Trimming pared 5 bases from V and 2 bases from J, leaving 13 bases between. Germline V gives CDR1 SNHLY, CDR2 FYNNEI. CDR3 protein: CASSYRLNTYEQYF. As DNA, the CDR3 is TGTGCCAGCAGTTACAGGCTAAATACCTACGAGCAGTACTTC.

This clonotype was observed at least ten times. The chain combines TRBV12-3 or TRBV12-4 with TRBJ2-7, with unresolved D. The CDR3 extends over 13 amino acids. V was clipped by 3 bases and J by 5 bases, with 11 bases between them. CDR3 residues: CASSFGARHEQYF. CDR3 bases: TGTGCCAGCAGTTTTGGCGCCAGACACGAGCAGTACTTC.

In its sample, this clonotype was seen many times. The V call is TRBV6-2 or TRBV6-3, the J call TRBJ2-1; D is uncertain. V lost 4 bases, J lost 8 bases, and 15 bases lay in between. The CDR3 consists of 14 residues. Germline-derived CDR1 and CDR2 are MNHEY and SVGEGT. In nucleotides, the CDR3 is TGTGCCAGCAGTTCTAGTCTCTTGGGCCATGAGCAGTTCTTC. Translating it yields CASSSSLLGHEQFF.

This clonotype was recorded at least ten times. The CDR3 coding sequence is TGTGCCAGCAGTTACGAGGGGGGTGTGGGAGGCTACACCTTC. Protein sequence: CASSYEGGVGGYTF. The V and J genes are TRBV6-6 and TRBJ1-2, with D maybe TRBD1 (6 bases). The germline V and J ends were trimmed by 2 bases and 8 bases, with 15 bases remaining between them. CDR3 length: 14 amino acids. Germline CDR1 MNHNY, CDR2 SVGAGI (reference sequence).

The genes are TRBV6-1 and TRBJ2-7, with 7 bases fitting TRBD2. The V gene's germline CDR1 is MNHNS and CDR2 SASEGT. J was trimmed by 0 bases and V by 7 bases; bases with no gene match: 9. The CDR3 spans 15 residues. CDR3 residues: CASNRWGGGSYEQYF. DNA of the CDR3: TGTGCCAGCAATCGTTGGGGCGGGGGCTCCTACGAGCAGTACTTC.

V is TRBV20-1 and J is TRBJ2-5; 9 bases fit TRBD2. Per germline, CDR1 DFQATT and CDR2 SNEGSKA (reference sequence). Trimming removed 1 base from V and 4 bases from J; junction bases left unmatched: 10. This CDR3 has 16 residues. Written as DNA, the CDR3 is TGCAGTGCTAGAGTTCTAGCGGGACTTACATCAGAGACCCAGTACTTC. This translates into CSARVLAGLTSETQYF.

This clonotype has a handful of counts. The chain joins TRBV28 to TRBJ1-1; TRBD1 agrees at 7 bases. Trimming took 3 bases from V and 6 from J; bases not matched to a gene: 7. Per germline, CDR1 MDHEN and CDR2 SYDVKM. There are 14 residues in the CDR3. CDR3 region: CASSFGQDSSEAFF. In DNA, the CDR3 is TGTGCCAGCAGTTTCGGACAGGATTCTTCTGAAGCTTTCTTT.

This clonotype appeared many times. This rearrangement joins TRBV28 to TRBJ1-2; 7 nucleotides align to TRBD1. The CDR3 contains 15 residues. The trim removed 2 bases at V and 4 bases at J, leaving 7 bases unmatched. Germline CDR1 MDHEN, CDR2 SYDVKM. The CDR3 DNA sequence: TGTGCCAGCAGTTTACCCCTGGAGGGGGCCTATGGCTACACCTTC. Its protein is CASSLPLEGAYGYTF.

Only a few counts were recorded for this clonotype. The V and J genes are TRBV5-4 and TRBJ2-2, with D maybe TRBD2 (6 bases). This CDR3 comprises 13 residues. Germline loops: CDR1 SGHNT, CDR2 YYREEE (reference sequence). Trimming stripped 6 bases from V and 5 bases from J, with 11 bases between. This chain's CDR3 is CASTDSGTGELFF. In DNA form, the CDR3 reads TGTGCCAGCACCGATAGCGGAACCGGGGAGCTGTTTTTT. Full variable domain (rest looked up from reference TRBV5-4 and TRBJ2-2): ETGVTQSPTHLIKTRGQQVTLRCSSQSGHNTVSWYQQALGQGPQFIFQYYREEENGRGNFPPRFSGLQFPNYSSELNVNALELDDSALYLCASTDSGTGELFFGEGSRLTVL.

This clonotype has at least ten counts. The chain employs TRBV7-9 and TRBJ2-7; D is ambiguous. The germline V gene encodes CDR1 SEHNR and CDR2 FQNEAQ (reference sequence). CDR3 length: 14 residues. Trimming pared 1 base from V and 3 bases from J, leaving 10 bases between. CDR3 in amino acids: CASSLVGMFYEQYF. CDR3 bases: TGTGCCAGCAGCTTAGTTGGCATGTTCTACGAGCAGTACTTC.

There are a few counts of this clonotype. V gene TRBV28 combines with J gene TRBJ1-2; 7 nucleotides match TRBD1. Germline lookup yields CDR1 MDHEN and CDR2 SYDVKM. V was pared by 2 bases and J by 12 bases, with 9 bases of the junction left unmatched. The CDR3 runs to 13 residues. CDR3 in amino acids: CASSLTGAPRDTF. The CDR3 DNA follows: TGTGCCAGCAGTTTAACAGGGGCCCCGAGGGACACCTTC.

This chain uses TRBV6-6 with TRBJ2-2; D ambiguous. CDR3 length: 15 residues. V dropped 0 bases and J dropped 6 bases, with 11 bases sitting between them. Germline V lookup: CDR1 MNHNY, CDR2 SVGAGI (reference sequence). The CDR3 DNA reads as TGTGCCAGCAGTTACTCGACACGCTCCGCCGGGGAGCTGTTTTTT. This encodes CASSYSTRSAGELFF.

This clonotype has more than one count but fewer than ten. The CDR3 region is CASSRVASATNEKLFF. The DNA for the CDR3 is TGTGCCAGCAGCCGGGTAGCGTCTGCAACTAATGAAAAACTGTTTTTT. The chain employs TRBV4-2 and TRBJ1-4, with unresolved D. This CDR3 is 16 amino acids long. Germline CDR1 is LGHNA and CDR2 is YNFKEQ. V lost 4 bases and J lost 0, with 12 bases in between.

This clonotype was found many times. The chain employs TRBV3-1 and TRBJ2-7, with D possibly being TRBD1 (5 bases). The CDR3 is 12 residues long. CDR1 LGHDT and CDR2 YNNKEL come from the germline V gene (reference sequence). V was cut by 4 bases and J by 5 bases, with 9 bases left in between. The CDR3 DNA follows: TGTGCCAGCAGCCTTAAGGGGCACGAGCAGTACTTC. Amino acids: CASSLKGHEQYF.

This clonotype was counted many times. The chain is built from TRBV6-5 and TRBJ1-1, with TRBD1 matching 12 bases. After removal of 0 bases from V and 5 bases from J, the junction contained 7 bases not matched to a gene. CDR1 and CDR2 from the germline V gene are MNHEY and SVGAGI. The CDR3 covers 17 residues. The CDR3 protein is CASSYSVGQGAGTEAFF. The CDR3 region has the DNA TGTGCCAGCAGTTACTCGGTGGGACAGGGGGCTGGGACTGAAGCTTTCTTT.

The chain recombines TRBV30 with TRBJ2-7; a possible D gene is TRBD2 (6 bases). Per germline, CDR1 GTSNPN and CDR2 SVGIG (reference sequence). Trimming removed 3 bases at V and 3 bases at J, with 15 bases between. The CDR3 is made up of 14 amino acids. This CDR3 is CAWRGLPDYYEQYF. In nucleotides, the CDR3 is TGTGCCTGGAGAGGACTACCGGATTACTACGAGCAGTACTTC. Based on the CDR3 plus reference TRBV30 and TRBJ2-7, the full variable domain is SQTIHQWPATLVQPVGSPLSLECTVEGTSNPNLYWYRQAAGRGLQLLFYSVGIGQISSEVPQNLSASRPQDRQFILSSKKLLLSDSGFYLCAWRGLPDYYEQYFGPGTRLTVT.